This TCR beta chain was recovered during a study of CD4 T cell repertoires in COVID-19. Sequencing was done directly on freshly isolated, uncultured memory T cells. Regarding the study as a whole: SARS-CoV and/or HKU1 spike cultures shared between 7 and 25% of SARS-CoV-2 clonotypes.

For this clone: Its target is not known.

Generated by immunoSEQ multiplex PCR, the TCRdb table keeps only in-frame clones and is missing some. The sample includes 20,000 to 25,000 clones, about nine tenths of them seen just once. Material: central memory CD4+ T cells from blood, obtained before the COVID-19 pandemic. The receptor was derived from a human donor who had COVID-19.

As DNA, the CDR3 is TGTGCCAGCATCGTTGCGGAGGGGCCCTACGAGCAGTACTTC. This gives the protein CASIVAEGPYEQYF. This sequence joins TRBV7-2 and TRBJ2-7, with a tentative D call TRBD2 (6 bases). Trimming cost V 7 bases and J 2 bases, with 15 bases left between them. Germline CDR1 reads SGHTA; CDR2 reads FQGNSA. This CDR3 has 14 residues.